Shown below are 24 T cell receptor beta chains from a single sample sequenced in a study of low-dose radiotherapy and immunotherapy resistance in tumors. Gene-specific TRAV and TRBV primers were used for first-strand cDNA, covering alpha and beta chains. The authors ran 15 to 25 PCR cycles to amplify TCRs with a constant-region primer and V-primer adapter. TCRdb reprocessed the reads with MiXCR, giving one entry per CDR3 protein. Here the sample spans 57,000 or so distinct CDR3 sequences, about 23% being singletons. The time point here: before trial treatment. The specimen was PBMCs, collected before treatment. The receptors stem from a male donor with prostate cancer.

The genes are TRBV13 and TRBJ1-3; maybe TRBD1 (5 bases). The CDR3 has 15 residues. Germline CDR1 PRHDT, CDR2 FYEKMQ (reference sequence). V lost 5 bases and J 0 bases, leaving 11 bases between the germline ends. CDR3 residues: CASSRYRSSGNTIYF. Written as DNA, the CDR3 is TGTGCCAGCAGCCGATACAGGAGCTCTGGAAACACCATATATTTT.

This clonotype showed up many times. The chain uses TRBV7-2 and TRBJ2-1, with 10 nucleotides matching TRBD2. Trimming took 3 bases from V and 10 from J; bases not matched to a gene: 12. CDR3 length equals 16 residues. Germline CDR1 and CDR2: SGHTA and FQGNSA. The CDR3 is CASSFPSGRGSNEQFF. The CDR3, as DNA: TGTGCCAGCAGCTTTCCTAGCGGGAGAGGATCTAACGAGCAGTTCTTC.

This clonotype was observed at least ten times. The rearrangement links TRBV2 to TRBJ2-7; TRBD2 aligns across 9 bases. From germline, CDR1 is SNHLY and CDR2 FYNNEI. V lost 3 bases, J lost 3 bases, and 3 bases stayed unmatched. The CDR3 is made up of 14 amino acids. The CDR3 DNA reads as TGTGCCAGCAGTGACAGGACTAGCGACTACGAGCAGTACTTC. This sequence encodes CASSDRTSDYEQYF.

The J gene is TRBJ2-1, the V gene TRBV9, with unresolved D. Per the germline V gene, CDR1 is SGDLS and CDR2 is YYNGEE. The CDR3 runs 15 residues. V was shortened by 4 bases and J by 11 bases, with 22 bases between the two germline ends. As DNA, the CDR3 is TGTGCCAGCAGCCCTACTGGCGAATGGGAAGGGAAGCAGTTCTTC. Translated: CASSPTGEWEGKQFF.

This clonotype was observed at least ten times. The chain joins TRBV5-1 to TRBJ2-2, with D perhaps TRBD1 (5 bases). Germline loops: CDR1 SGHRS, CDR2 YFSETQ. The germline V and J ends were trimmed by 5 bases and 4 bases, with 18 bases remaining between them. The CDR3 runs 16 residues. For the CDR3, the DNA is TGCGCCAGCAGGCTGGTCGGCAGGGCAAGCACCGGGGAGCTGTTTTTT. Encoded protein: CASRLVGRASTGELFF. Full variable domain (outside the CDR3, taken from reference TRBV5-1 and TRBJ2-2): KAGVTQTPRYLIKTRGQQVTLSCSPISGHRSVSWYQQTPGQGLQFLFEYFSETQRNKGNFPGRFSGRQFSNSRSEMNVSTLELGDSALYLCASRLVGRASTGELFFGEGSRLTVL.

This clonotype was seen at least ten times. The V and J genes are TRBV3-1 and TRBJ1-1; the match to TRBD1 covers 8 bases. V shed 2 bases, J shed 6 bases, and the junction held 2 bases outside the gene matches. CDR1 is LGHDT, CDR2 YNNKEL, per germline (reference sequence). The CDR3 is 13 residues long. CDR3 protein: CASSQTTGAEAFF. The CDR3 DNA sequence: TGTGCCAGCAGCCAAACGACAGGGGCTGAAGCTTTCTTT.

This clonotype was seen repeatedly, ten times or more. The gene calls are TRBV18 and TRBJ2-2, with no clear D. V shed 2 bases and J shed 4 bases, with 8 bases lying between them. CDR1 and CDR2 from the germline V gene are KGHSH and LQKENI. The CDR3 totals 14 residues. In DNA form, the CDR3 reads TGTGCCAGCTCACCAAGCCAGGCCACCGGGGAGCTGTTTTTT. Encoded protein: CASSPSQATGELFF.

V usage is TRBV5-1 and J usage is TRBJ2-1; D not certain. The germline V gene encodes CDR1 SGHRS and CDR2 YFSETQ. This CDR3 contains 13 residues. V lost 0 bases and J 7 bases, leaving 8 bases between the germline ends. This CDR3 reads CASSLEPENEQFF. The CDR3 bases are TGCGCCAGCAGCTTGGAACCTGAGAATGAGCAGTTCTTC.

This clonotype showed up many times. The CDR3 sequence is CASTNRNTEAFF. In nucleotides, the CDR3 is TGTGCCAGCACCAATAGAAACACTGAAGCTTTCTTT. The rearrangement uses TRBV6-2 or TRBV6-3 and TRBJ1-1; D not certain. The CDR3 is 12 residues long. CDR1 is MNHEY, CDR2 SVGEGT, per germline. Between the trimmed V and J ends, which lost 7 bases and 2 bases, there was a span of 8 bases.

In regard to this clonotype: A clone one base away is much larger, so this may be a read error. The V and J genes are TRBV30 and TRBJ2-7, with D possibly matching TRBD1 (5 bases). CDR3 length equals 15 residues. V lost 4 bases to trimming and J lost 5 bases, with 21 bases between them. Germline assignment: CDR1 GTSNPN and CDR2 SVGIG (reference sequence). CDR3 DNA sequence: TGTGCCTGGAACCCCGTCGGACACCGTGGGCACGAGCAGTACTTC. Protein: CAWNPVGHRGHEQYF.

This clonotype was recorded at least ten times. This chain joins TRBV27 and TRBJ2-5, with unresolved D. CDR3 length: 14 amino acids. Germline assignment: CDR1 MNHEY and CDR2 SMNVEV (reference sequence). Trimming stripped 6 bases from V and 4 bases from J, with 15 bases between. The CDR3 bases are TGTGCCAGCAGCTCTGTGAGGTCCACAGAGACCCAGTACTTC. Residues: CASSSVRSTETQYF.

This clonotype was detected many times. This chain uses TRBV10-3 with TRBJ1-1; possibly TRBD1 for D (5 bases). The V end lost 6 bases, the J end lost 1 base, and 12 bases lay between the germline ends. This CDR3 is 14 amino acids long. Germline-derived CDR1 and CDR2 are ENHRY and SYGVKD. The CDR3 region has the DNA TGTGCCATCAGGGACAACAACCAGAACACTGAAGCTTTCTTT. It specifies CAIRDNNQNTEAFF.

The sample holds many counts of this clonotype. V is TRBV6-1 and J is TRBJ2-7; D unclear. The V gene's germline CDR1 is MNHNS and CDR2 SASEGT. The germline V and J ends were trimmed by 2 bases and 3 bases, with 11 bases remaining between them. This CDR3 is built from 14 residues. The CDR3 DNA is TGTGCCAGCAGTGAATTAGGGCGGAGCTACGAGCAGTACTTC. This sequence encodes CASSELGRSYEQYF.

Concerning this clonotype: A far larger clone is one base from this, pointing to a likely read error. This chain joins TRBV6-2 or TRBV6-3 and TRBJ2-5, with TRBD2 matching 8 bases. The germline V gene has CDR1 MNHEY and CDR2 SVGEGT. V shed 6 bases and J 6 bases; nucleotides not matched to a gene: 6. The CDR3 has 13 amino acids. CDR3 DNA sequence: TGTGCCAGCAGCCCCCCGGGGGGGCAGACCCAGTACTTC. It codes for CASSPPGGQTQYF.

This clonotype occurred many times. The chain joins TRBV11-2 to TRBJ2-7, with TRBD1 as a possible D gene (6 bases). The ends were cut back, 4 bases at V and 3 bases at J, with 16 bases in the middle. CDR3 size: 15 residues. The germline gives CDR1 SGHAT, CDR2 FQNNGV. The CDR3 DNA reads as TGTGCCAGCAGCTCCCCGACAGGCTCCAACTACGAGCAGTACTTC. Its protein product is CASSSPTGSNYEQYF.

A few counts support this clonotype. The chain recombines TRBV9 with TRBJ1-1; weak D call: TRBD1 (5 bases). V lost 3 bases and J lost 5, with 8 bases in between. CDR1 and CDR2 (germline): SGDLS, YYNGEE. This CDR3 region has 12 residues. In DNA, the CDR3 is TGTGCCAGCAGCGCGGGGGGTACTGAAGCTTTCTTT. This sequence encodes CASSAGGTEAFF. The full variable domain, rest sourced from reference TRBV9 and TRBJ1-1, is DSGVTQTPKHLITATGQRVTLRCSPRSGDLSVYWYQQSLDQGLQFLIQYYNGEERAKGNILERFSAQQFPDLHSELNLSSLELGDSALYFCASSAGGTEAFFGQGTRLTVV.

This clonotype has ten or more counts. CDR3 DNA sequence: TGTGCCAGCAGTTTAGCTGCAGTAGCTAACTATGGCTACACCTTC. Translating it yields CASSLAAVANYGYTF. V and J are TRBV12-3 or TRBV12-4 and TRBJ1-2, with D hard to call. V was trimmed by 0 bases and J by 0 bases, leaving 8 bases between them. CDR3 length equals 15 residues.

The rearrangement joins TRBV12-3 or TRBV12-4 to TRBJ1-1; the D is unclear. This CDR3 region has 13 residues. V lost 2 bases to trimming and J lost 0 bases, with 4 bases between them. CDR3 sequence reads: CASSLLLNTEAFF. The CDR3 coding sequence is TGTGCCAGCAGTTTATTATTGAACACTGAAGCTTTCTTT.

This clonotype was recorded many times. The chain combines TRBV2 with TRBJ2-1; 10 positions agree with TRBD2. Germline V gives CDR1 SNHLY, CDR2 FYNNEI. The CDR3 is made up of 18 amino acids. Germline trimming cut 2 bases from V and 6 bases from J; bases unmatched to any gene: 13. The CDR3 is CASSEPPLPSGSTNEQFF. CDR3 nucleotide sequence: TGTGCCAGCAGTGAACCCCCCCTCCCTAGCGGGAGTACCAATGAGCAGTTCTTC.

This clonotype was seen ten or more times. V usage is TRBV29-1 and J usage is TRBJ2-1; maybe TRBD1 (5 bases). Germline-derived CDR1 and CDR2 are SQVTM and ANQGSEA. V lost 6 bases, J lost 7 bases, and 19 bases lay in between. CDR3 size: 14 residues. The CDR3 DNA reads as TGCAGCGTGGGTCGGGCAGGGCTTGGGAATGAGCAGTTCTTC. Translating gives CSVGRAGLGNEQFF.

This clonotype is labeled as medium-sized. The chain couples TRBV5-6 to TRBJ2-3; TRBD2 might be the D (6 bases). V shed 4 bases and J shed 2 bases, with 17 bases lying between them. CDR3 length: 16 amino acids. The germline V gene has CDR1 SGHDT and CDR2 YYEEEE. The CDR3 DNA sequence: TGTGCCAGCAGCGGAAGCCGGGACTGGGACACAGATACGCAGTATTTT. It is translated as CASSGSRDWDTDTQYF.

In this sample, this clonotype turned up once. The junction departs from the called germline gene at one end, perhaps through a read error. This chain connects TRBV5-3 to TRBJ2-3, with 8 bases fitting TRBD2. TRBV5-3 is labeled an ORF, and its function is uncertain. The CDR3 has 15 residues. The CDR3 DNA sequence: TGCGCCAGCAGGGAGGGGAGCGGGGGTGTCGATACGCAGTATTTT. It translates to CASREGSGGVDTQYF.

The CDR3 bases are TGCAGCGTCGTAGCCGGACTAGAGTCCCCTGAGCAGTTCTTC. This translates into CSVVAGLESPEQFF. This chain uses TRBV29-1 with TRBJ2-1, with TRBD2 matching 7 bases. Germline V gives CDR1 SQVTM, CDR2 ANQGSEA. The CDR3 extends over 14 amino acids. V dropped 6 bases and J dropped 9; count of bases not matched to a gene: 14.

This clonotype was seen many times. J is TRBJ1-5 and V is TRBV10-3; D uncertain. The CDR3 is 14 amino acids. V was clipped by 4 bases and J by 4 bases, with 11 bases between them. Germline V CDR1 and CDR2: ENHRY, SYGVKD. In DNA form, the CDR3 reads TGTGCCATCAGTGCAAGGCAGGAGAATCAGCCCCAGCATTTT. This encodes CAISARQENQPQHF.